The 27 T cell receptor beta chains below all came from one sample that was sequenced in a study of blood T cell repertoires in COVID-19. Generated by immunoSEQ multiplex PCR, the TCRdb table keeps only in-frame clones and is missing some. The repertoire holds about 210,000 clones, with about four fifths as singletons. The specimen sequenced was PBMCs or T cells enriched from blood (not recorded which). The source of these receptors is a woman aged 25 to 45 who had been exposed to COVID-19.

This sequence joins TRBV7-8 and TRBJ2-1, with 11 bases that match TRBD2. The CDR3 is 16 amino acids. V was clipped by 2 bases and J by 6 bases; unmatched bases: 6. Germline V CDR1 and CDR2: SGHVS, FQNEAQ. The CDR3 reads CASSLRLAGGSNEQFF. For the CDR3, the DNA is TGTGCCAGCAGCTTAAGGCTAGCGGGGGGCTCCAATGAGCAGTTCTTC.

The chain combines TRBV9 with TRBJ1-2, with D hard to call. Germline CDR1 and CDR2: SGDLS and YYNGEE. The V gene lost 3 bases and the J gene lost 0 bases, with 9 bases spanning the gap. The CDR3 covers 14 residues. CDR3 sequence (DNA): TGTGCCAGCAGCGGTGTGGCGGCTAACTATGGCTACACCTTC. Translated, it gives CASSGVAANYGYTF.

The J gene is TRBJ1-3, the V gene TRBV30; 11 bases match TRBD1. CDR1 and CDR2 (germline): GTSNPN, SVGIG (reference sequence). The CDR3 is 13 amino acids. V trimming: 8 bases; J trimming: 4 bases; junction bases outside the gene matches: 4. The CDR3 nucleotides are TGTGCCGGACAGGGGGCAGGGGGAAACACCATATATTTT. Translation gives CAGQGAGGNTIYF.

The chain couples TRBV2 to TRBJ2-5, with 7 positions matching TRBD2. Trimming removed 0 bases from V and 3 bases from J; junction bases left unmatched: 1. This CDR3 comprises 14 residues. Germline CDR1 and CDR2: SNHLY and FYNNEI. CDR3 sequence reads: CASSEAGGEETQYF. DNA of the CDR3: TGTGCCAGCAGTGAAGCGGGGGGGGAAGAGACCCAGTACTTC.

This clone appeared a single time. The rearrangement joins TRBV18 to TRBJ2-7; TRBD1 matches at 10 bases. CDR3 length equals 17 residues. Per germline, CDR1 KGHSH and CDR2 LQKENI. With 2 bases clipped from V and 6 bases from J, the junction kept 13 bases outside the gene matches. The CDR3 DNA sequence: TGTGCCAGCTCACCAAGACAGGGACAGGGGCTATACCGCGAGCAGTACTTC. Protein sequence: CASSPRQGQGLYREQYF.

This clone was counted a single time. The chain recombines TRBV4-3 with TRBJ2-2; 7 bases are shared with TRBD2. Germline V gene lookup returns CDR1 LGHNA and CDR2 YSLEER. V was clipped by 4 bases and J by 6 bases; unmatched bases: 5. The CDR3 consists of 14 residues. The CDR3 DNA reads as TGCGCCAGCAGCCGTGGGACTATCGCCGGGGAGCTGTTTTTT. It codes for CASSRGTIAGELFF.

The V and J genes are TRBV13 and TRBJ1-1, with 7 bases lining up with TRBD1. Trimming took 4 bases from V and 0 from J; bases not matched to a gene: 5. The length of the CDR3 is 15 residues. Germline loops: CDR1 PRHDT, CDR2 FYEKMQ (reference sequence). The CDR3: CASSSLGQLNTEAFF. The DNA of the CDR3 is TGTGCCAGCAGCTCCCTGGGACAGCTGAACACTGAAGCTTTCTTT. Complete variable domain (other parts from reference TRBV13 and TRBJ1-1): AAGVIQSPRHLIKEKRETATLKCYPIPRHDTVYWYQQGPGQDPQFLISFYEKMQSDKGSIPDRFSAQQFSDYHSELNMSSLELGDSALYFCASSSLGQLNTEAFFGQGTRLTVV.

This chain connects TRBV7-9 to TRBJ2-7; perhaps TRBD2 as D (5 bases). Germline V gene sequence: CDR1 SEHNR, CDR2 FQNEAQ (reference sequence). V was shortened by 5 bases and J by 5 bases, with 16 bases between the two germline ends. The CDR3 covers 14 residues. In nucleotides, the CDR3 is TGTGCCAGCAGCCCACCGAGGGCCGTCGACGAGCAGTACTTC. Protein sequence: CASSPPRAVDEQYF.

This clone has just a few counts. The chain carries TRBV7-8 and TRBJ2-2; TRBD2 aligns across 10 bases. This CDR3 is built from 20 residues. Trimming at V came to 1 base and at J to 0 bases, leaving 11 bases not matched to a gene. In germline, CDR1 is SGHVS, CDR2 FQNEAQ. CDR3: CASSLVLAGAPFSNTGELFF. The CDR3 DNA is TGTGCCAGCAGCTTAGTGCTAGCGGGGGCCCCTTTTTCGAACACCGGGGAGCTGTTTTTT.

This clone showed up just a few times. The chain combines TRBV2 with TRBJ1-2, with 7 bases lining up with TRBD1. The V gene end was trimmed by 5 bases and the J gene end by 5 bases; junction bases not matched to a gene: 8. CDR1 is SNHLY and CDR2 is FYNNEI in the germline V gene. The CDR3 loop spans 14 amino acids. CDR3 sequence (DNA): TGTGCCAGCAGTCGGAATACACAGGGGTATGGCTACACCTTC. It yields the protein CASSRNTQGYGYTF. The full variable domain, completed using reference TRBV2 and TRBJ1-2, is EPEVTQTPSHQVTQMGQEVILRCVPISNHLYFYWYRQILGQKVEFLVSFYNNEISEKSEIFDDQFSVERPDGSNFTLKIRSTKLEDSAMYFCASSRNTQGYGYTFGSGTRLTVV.

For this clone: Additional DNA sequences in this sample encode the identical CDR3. CDR3 loop: CASSLYSNQPQHF. The DNA of the CDR3 is TGCGCCAGCAGCCTTTATAGCAATCAGCCCCAGCATTTT. The chain employs TRBV4-1 and TRBJ1-5; D gene uncertain. The CDR3 runs to 13 residues. The germline gives CDR1 MGHRA, CDR2 YSYEKL. V was trimmed by 4 bases and J by 0 bases, leaving 4 bases between them.

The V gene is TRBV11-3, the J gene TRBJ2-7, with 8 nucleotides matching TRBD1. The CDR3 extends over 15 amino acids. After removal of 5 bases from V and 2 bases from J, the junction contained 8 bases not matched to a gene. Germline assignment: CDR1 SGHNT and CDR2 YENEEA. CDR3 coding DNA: TGTGCCAGCAGCCGAGGCGCAGGGGGCCCCTACGAGCAGTACTTC. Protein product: CASSRGAGGPYEQYF. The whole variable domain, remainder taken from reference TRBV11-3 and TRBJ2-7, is EAGVVQSPRYKIIEKKQPVAFWCNPISGHNTLYWYLQNLGQGPELLIRYENEEAVDDSQLPKDRFSAERLKGVDSTLKIQPAELGDSAVYLCASSRGAGGPYEQYFGPGTRLTVT.

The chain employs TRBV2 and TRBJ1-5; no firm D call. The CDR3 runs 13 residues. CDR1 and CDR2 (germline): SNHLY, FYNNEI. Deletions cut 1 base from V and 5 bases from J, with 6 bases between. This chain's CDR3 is CASSEGRYQPQHF. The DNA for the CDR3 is TGTGCCAGCAGTGAAGGCAGATATCAGCCCCAGCATTTT.

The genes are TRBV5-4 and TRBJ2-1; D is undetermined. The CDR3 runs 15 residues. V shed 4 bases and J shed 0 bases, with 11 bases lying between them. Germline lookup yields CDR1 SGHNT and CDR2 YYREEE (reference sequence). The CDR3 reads CASSPTVGSYNEQFF. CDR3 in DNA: TGTGCCAGCAGCCCCACAGTAGGCTCCTACAATGAGCAGTTCTTC. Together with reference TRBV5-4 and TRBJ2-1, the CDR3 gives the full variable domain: ETGVTQSPTHLIKTRGQQVTLRCSSQSGHNTVSWYQQALGQGPQFIFQYYREEENGRGNFPPRFSGLQFPNYSSELNVNALELDDSALYLCASSPTVGSYNEQFFGPGTRLTVL.

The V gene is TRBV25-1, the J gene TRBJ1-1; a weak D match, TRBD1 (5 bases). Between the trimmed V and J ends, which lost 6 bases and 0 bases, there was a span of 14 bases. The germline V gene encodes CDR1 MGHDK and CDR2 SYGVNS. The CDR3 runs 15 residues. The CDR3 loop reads CASRYGGVVNTEAFF. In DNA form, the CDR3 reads TGTGCCAGCAGGTACGGGGGGGTTGTGAACACTGAAGCTTTCTTT.

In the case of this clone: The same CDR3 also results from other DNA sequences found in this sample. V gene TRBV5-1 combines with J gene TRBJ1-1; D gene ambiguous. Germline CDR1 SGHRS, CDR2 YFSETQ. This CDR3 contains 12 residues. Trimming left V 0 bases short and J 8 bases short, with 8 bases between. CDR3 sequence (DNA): TGCGCCAGCAGCTTGGTCGGGGTCGAAGCTTTCTTT. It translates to CASSLVGVEAFF.

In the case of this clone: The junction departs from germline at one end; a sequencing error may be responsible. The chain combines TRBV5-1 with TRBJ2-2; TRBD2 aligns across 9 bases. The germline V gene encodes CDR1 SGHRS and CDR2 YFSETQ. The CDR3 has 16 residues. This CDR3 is CARSGGGGADTGELFF. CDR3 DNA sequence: TGCGCCCGCAGCGGGGGCGGGGGGGCGGACACCGGGGAGCTGTTTTTT. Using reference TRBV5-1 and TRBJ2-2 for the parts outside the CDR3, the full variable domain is KAGVTQTPRYLIKTRGQQVTLSCSPISGHRSVSWYQQTPGQGLQFLFEYFSETQRNKGNFPGRFSGRQFSNSRSEMNVSTLELGDSALYLCARSGGGGADTGELFFGEGSRLTVL.

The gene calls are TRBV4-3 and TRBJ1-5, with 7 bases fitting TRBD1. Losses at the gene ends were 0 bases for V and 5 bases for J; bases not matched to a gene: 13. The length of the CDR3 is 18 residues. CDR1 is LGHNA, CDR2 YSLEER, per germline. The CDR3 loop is CASSQDLSRQGKDQPQHF. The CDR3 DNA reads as TGCGCCAGCAGCCAAGATCTAAGTAGACAGGGAAAGGATCAGCCCCAGCATTTT.

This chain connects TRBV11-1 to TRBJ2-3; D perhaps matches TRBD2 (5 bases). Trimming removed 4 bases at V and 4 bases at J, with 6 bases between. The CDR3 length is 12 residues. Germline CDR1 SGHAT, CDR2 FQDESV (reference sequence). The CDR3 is CASSYGADTQYF. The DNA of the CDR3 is TGTGCCAGCAGCTACGGGGCAGATACGCAGTATTTT. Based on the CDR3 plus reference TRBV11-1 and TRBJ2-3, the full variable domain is EAEVAQSPRYKITEKSQAVAFWCDPISGHATLYWYRQILGQGPELLVQFQDESVVDDSQLPKDRFSAERLKGVDSTLKIQPAELGDSAMYLCASSYGADTQYFGPGTRLTVL.

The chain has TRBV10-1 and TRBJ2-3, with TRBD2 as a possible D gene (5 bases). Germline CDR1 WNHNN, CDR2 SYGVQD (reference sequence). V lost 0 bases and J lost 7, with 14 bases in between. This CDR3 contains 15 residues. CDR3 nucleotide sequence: TGCGCCAGCAGTGAGTCGACTAAACCCCCCTATACGCAGTATTTT. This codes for CASSESTKPPYTQYF.

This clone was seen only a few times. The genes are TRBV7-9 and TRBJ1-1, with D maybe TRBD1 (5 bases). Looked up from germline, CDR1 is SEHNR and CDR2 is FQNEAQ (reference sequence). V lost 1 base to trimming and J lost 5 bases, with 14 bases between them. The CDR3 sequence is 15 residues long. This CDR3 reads CASSLGPGRFTEAFF. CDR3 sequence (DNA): TGTGCCAGCAGCTTAGGGCCAGGGAGGTTTACTGAAGCTTTCTTT.

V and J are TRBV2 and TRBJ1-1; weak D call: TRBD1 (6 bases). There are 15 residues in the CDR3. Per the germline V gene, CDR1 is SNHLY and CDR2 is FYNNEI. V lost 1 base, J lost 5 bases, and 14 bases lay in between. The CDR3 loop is CASSEEGGAVTEAFF. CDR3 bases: TGTGCCAGCAGTGAAGAGGGGGGGGCGGTAACTGAAGCTTTCTTT.

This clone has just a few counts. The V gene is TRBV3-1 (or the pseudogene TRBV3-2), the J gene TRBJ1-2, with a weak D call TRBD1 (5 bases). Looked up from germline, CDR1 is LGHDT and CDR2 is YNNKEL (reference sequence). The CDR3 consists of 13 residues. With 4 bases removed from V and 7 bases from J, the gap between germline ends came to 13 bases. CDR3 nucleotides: TGTGCCAGCAGCCTTCGACAGACTCCTGGCTACACCTTC. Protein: CASSLRQTPGYTF.

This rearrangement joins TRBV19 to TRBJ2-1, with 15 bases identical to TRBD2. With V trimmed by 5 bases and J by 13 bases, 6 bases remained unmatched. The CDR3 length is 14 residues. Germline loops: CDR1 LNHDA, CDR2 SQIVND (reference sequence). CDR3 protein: CASSSGTSGGPQFF. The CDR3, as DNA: TGTGCCAGTAGTTCCGGGACTAGCGGGGGGCCCCAGTTCTTC.

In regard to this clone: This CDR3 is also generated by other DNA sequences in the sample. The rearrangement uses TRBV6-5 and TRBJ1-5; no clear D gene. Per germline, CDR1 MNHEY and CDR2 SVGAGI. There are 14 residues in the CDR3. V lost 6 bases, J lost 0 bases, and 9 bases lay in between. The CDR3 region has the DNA TGTGCCAGCAGCCGGACTGTTAGCAATCAGCCCCAGCATTTT. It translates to CASSRTVSNQPQHF.

In DNA, the CDR3 is TGTGCCAGCAGCTTAACAGGTACAGATACGCAGTATTTT. Protein: CASSLTGTDTQYF. The chain couples TRBV7-9 to TRBJ2-3; tentative D call: TRBD1 (5 bases). Trimming took off 2 bases at V and 3 bases at J, with 6 bases between the two ends. The length of the CDR3 is 13 residues. The germline CDR1 and CDR2 sequences are SEHNR and FQNEAQ (reference sequence).

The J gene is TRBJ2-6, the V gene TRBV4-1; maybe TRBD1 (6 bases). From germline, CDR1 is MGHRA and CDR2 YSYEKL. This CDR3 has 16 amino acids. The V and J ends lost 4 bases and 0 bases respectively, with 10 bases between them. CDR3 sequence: CASSRVQGSGANVLTF. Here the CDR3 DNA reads TGCGCCAGCAGCCGCGTACAGGGCTCTGGGGCCAACGTCCTGACTTTC.